The present T cell receptor beta chain was sequenced within a study of T cell responses to AZD1222 COVID-19 vaccine. The study, taken as a whole, reports: The span of vaccine-associated CD4 TCRs extended across spike, with dominance at 160-218 and 743-854. Of the AZD1222 recipients, only six were seropositive at baseline.

Using immunoSEQ multiplex PCR, the repertoire was profiled, and TCRdb retains in-frame clones only, with some absent. The repertoire holds approximately 150,000 clones, with 90% as singletons. The CDR3 sequence is 16 residues long. The V and J ends lost 3 bases and 0 bases respectively, with 12 bases between them. Germline values: CDR1 KGHDR, CDR2 SFDVKD. This clone appeared a single time. Its target is not known. The chain recombines TRBV24-1 with TRBJ2-3; D might be TRBD1 (5 bases). The origin of this receptor is an adult who received the AZD1222 COVID-19 vaccine. Here the sequenced sample was peripheral blood, taken 28 days after the second AZD1222 dose. The chain's CDR3 is CATSDGRGVSTDTQYF. In DNA, the CDR3 is TGTGCCACCAGTGATGGTAGGGGCGTTAGCACAGATACGCAGTATTTT.